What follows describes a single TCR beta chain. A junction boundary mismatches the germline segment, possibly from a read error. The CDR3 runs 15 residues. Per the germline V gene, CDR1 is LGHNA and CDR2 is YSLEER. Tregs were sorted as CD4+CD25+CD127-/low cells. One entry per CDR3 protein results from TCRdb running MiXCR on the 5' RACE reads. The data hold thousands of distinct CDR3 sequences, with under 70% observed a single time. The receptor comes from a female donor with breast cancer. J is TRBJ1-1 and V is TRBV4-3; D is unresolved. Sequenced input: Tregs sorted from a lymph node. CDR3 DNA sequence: TGCGCCAGCAGCCACGCGGTTGGGTTGAACGCTGAAGCTTTCTTT. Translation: CASSHAVGLNAEAFF.